The 24 T cell receptor beta chains below all came from one sample that was sequenced in a study of brain T cells in children with intractable seizures. Method: immunoSEQ multiplex PCR; TCRdb's copy keeps in-frame clones and lacks some. The sample yields hundreds of thousands of clones, over 90% seen once. The time point is: blood from clinic visit 5 months post-surgery; TSC patient then seizure free. The sequencing used peripheral blood, collected about 5 months after surgery. These receptor sequences come from a boy younger than two with tuberous sclerosis and intractable seizures.

The V gene is TRBV28, the J gene TRBJ2-3, with 10 bases lining up with TRBD2. Losses at the gene ends were 5 bases for V and 6 bases for J; bases not matched to a gene: 11. The CDR3 runs to 16 residues. In germline, CDR1 is MDHEN, CDR2 SYDVKM. The CDR3 nucleotides read TGTGCCAGCAGTCCGTGGACTAGCGGACGTGGGGATACGCAGTATTTT. Its translation is CASSPWTSGRGDTQYF. The whole variable domain, remainder taken from reference TRBV28 and TRBJ2-3, is DVKVTQSSRYLVKRTGEKVFLECVQDMDHENMFWYRQDPGLGLRLIYFSYDVKMKEKGDIPEGYSVSREKKERFSLILESASTNQTSMYLCASSPWTSGRGDTQYFGPGTRLTVL.

The chain is built from TRBV19 and TRBJ1-2, with D maybe TRBD1 (6 bases). The ends were cut back, 5 bases at V and 4 bases at J, with 14 bases in the middle. Per germline, CDR1 LNHDA and CDR2 SQIVND (reference sequence). CDR3 size: 14 residues. The CDR3 loop is CASSLGDNFYGYTF. CDR3 coding DNA: TGTGCCAGTAGTCTGGGGGACAACTTCTATGGCTACACCTTC. The entire variable domain, with the rest obtained from reference TRBV19 and TRBJ1-2, is as follows: DGGITQSPKYLFRKEGQNVTLSCEQNLNHDAMYWYRQDPGQGLRLIYYSQIVNDFQKGDIAEGYSVSREKKESFPLTVTSAQKNPTAFYLCASSLGDNFYGYTFGSGTRLTVV.

This rearrangement joins TRBV6-4 to TRBJ1-1; possible D gene TRBD1, 5 bases. V lost 7 bases and J 3 bases, leaving 24 bases between the germline ends. The CDR3 contains 17 residues. The germline gives CDR1 MRHNA, CDR2 SNTAGT. The CDR3 sequence: CASIDPPGPSSYTEAFF. CDR3 in DNA: TGTGCCAGCATAGACCCGCCGGGACCTTCCTCATACACTGAAGCTTTCTTT.

The CDR3 DNA reads TGCGCCAGCAGCTTGTTCGCGGGTGCCTACGAGCAGTACTTC. Encoded protein: CASSLFAGAYEQYF. The rearrangement uses TRBV5-1 and TRBJ2-7; D might be TRBD2 (5 bases). CDR1 is SGHRS and CDR2 is YFSETQ in the germline V gene. This CDR3 is built from 14 residues. V lost 1 base to trimming and J lost 2 bases, with 10 bases between them.

A few counts support this clone. The chain uses TRBV7-9 and TRBJ1-2; D is uncertain. The CDR3 is made up of 16 amino acids. CDR1 and CDR2 from the germline V gene are SEHNR and FQNEAQ (reference sequence). V lost 5 bases and J 4 bases, leaving 20 bases between the germline ends. CDR3 DNA: TGTGCCAGCAGCCCTTTCTTTAGAGGACCCAGCTATGGCTACACCTTC. Its protein is CASSPFFRGPSYGYTF. The variable domain in full, with the rest retrieved from reference TRBV7-9 and TRBJ1-2, is DTGVSQNPRHKITKRGQNVTFRCDPISEHNRLYWYRQTLGQGPEFLTYFQNEAQLEKSRLLSDRFSAERPKGSFSTLEIQRTEQGDSAMYLCASSPFFRGPSYGYTFGSGTRLTVV.

The rearrangement joins TRBV10-2 to TRBJ2-2, with D uncertain. The V end lost 7 bases, the J end lost 7 bases, and 22 bases lay between the germline ends. The CDR3 totals 16 residues. Germline CDR1 is WSHSY and CDR2 is SAAADI. The CDR3 DNA reads as TGCGCCAGCAACTCGGCCCTACCGAGCGTACGCGGGGAGCTGTTTTTT. Its translation is CASNSALPSVRGELFF.

The CDR3 DNA is TGTGCCAGTAGTACCCTCCGGACAGGGGGGAACGTCCTGACTTTC. Translating gives CASSTLRTGGNVLTF. This sequence joins TRBV19 and TRBJ2-6; TRBD1 agrees at 10 bases. This CDR3 has 15 amino acids. Trimming took 4 bases from V and 10 from J; bases not matched to a gene: 7. Looked up from germline, CDR1 is LNHDA and CDR2 is SQIVND (reference sequence).

The rearrangement uses TRBV6-5 and TRBJ2-7; 8 nucleotides agree with TRBD2. The CDR3 loop spans 15 amino acids. The germline gives CDR1 MNHEY, CDR2 SVGAGI. The V segment lost 7 bases and the J segment 4 bases; nucleotides outside the gene matches: 12. CDR3 protein: CASTRRDGGEYEQYF. The CDR3 coding sequence is TGTGCCAGCACAAGGCGGGACGGGGGGGAGTACGAGCAGTACTTC.

Regarding this clone: Other nucleotide sequences from this sample produce the same CDR3. The rearrangement uses TRBV30 and TRBJ2-7; 7 nucleotides match TRBD2. CDR3 length: 11 amino acids. In germline, CDR1 is GTSNPN, CDR2 SVGIG (reference sequence). V lost 4 bases and J lost 3; bases outside the gene matches: 0. Here the CDR3 DNA reads TGTGCCTGGACGGGGGGCTACGAGCAGTACTTC. Its translation is CAWTGGYEQYF.

The chain carries TRBV6-5 and TRBJ2-5; 8 bases agree with TRBD2. This CDR3 region has 15 residues. After removal of 4 bases from V and 5 bases from J, the junction contained 9 bases not matched to a gene. The germline gives CDR1 MNHEY, CDR2 SVGAGI. This CDR3 reads CASSWRTSRGETQYF. DNA of the CDR3: TGTGCCAGCAGTTGGAGGACTAGCCGGGGGGAGACCCAGTACTTC.

CDR3 in DNA: TGTGCCATCAGTGGGGTAGCGCCCACAGATACGCAGTATTTT. This encodes CAISGVAPTDTQYF. The rearrangement links TRBV10-3 to TRBJ2-3; the D gene is possibly TRBD2 (5 bases). Germline V gives CDR1 ENHRY, CDR2 SYGVKD. The CDR3 runs to 14 residues. V was cut by 4 bases and J by 2 bases, with 10 bases left in between.

This clone has only one observation. This chain uses TRBV7-9 with TRBJ2-1; 7 bases agree with TRBD1. CDR1 SEHNR and CDR2 FQNEAQ come from the germline V gene (reference sequence). The CDR3 runs 13 residues. The junction had 7 bases not matched to a gene; V was cut back by 1 base and J by 13 bases. Here the CDR3 DNA reads TGTGCCAGCAGCTTAGGGGCAGGGGGTGCCCAGTTCTTC. Protein: CASSLGAGGAQFF.

The chain carries TRBV6-2 or TRBV6-3 and TRBJ1-5; D uncertain. The CDR3 is 16 amino acids. Looked up from germline, CDR1 is MNHEY and CDR2 is SVGEGT. Trimming stripped 0 bases from V and 5 bases from J, with 14 bases between. CDR3: CASSYSSYGPDQPQHF. CDR3 sequence (DNA): TGTGCCAGCAGTTACTCGAGTTACGGCCCGGATCAGCCCCAGCATTTT.

The CDR3, as DNA: TGTGCCAGCAGCTTGACTAGCGGGGGGCATAATGAGCAGTTCTTC. It yields the protein CASSLTSGGHNEQFF. V gene TRBV7-9 combines with J gene TRBJ2-1, with 13 bases aligning to TRBD2. V lost 3 bases, J lost 7 bases, and 3 bases stayed unmatched. The CDR3 runs to 15 residues. Germline values: CDR1 SEHNR, CDR2 FQNEAQ (reference sequence).

The chain recombines TRBV4-1 with TRBJ2-7; D is tentatively TRBD1 or TRBD2 (5 bases each). V lost 0 bases to trimming and J lost 3 bases, with 12 bases between them. The CDR3 covers 15 residues. CDR1 and CDR2 from the germline V gene are MGHRA and YSYEKL. CDR3 bases: TGCGCCAGCAGCCAAGAATGGGGACGGAGCTACGAGCAGTACTTC. Translating it yields CASSQEWGRSYEQYF.

This clone has a handful of counts. The chain uses TRBV4-1 and TRBJ1-1; TRBD1 matches 7 bases. Germline V gene sequence: CDR1 MGHRA, CDR2 YSYEKL. The CDR3 length is 16 residues. J gave up 1 base and V 4 bases, and 9 bases lay outside the gene matches. The CDR3 loop is CASSLPGRTGNTEAFF. The CDR3, as DNA: TGCGCCAGCAGCCTCCCAGGTAGGACAGGGAACACTGAAGCTTTCTTT.

The V call is TRBV14, the J call TRBJ2-5, with 9 bases fitting TRBD1. Trimming took 2 bases from V and 5 from J; bases not matched to a gene: 15. The germline V gene has CDR1 SGHDN and CDR2 FVKESK. This CDR3 region has 18 residues. The CDR3 region is CASSQRSKRTGVSETQYF. Written as DNA, the CDR3 is TGTGCCAGCAGCCAACGATCAAAGAGGACAGGGGTTTCGGAGACCCAGTACTTC.

The CDR3 sequence: CAWSVGSYNEQFF. In nucleotides, the CDR3 is TGTGCCTGGAGTGTAGGGAGCTACAATGAGCAGTTCTTC. The V and J genes are TRBV30 and TRBJ2-1, with D maybe TRBD2 (5 bases). This CDR3 region has 13 residues. Germline V lookup: CDR1 GTSNPN, CDR2 SVGIG (reference sequence). The V gene lost 0 bases and the J gene lost 3 bases, with 6 bases spanning the gap.

The CDR3 DNA is TGTGCCAGCCCCGAGAGAACGGGCAATGAGCAGTTCTTC. Its protein is CASPERTGNEQFF. The chain links TRBV2 to TRBJ2-1; D is uncertain. CDR1 SNHLY and CDR2 FYNNEI come from the germline V gene. Trimming cost V 8 bases and J 6 bases, with 14 bases left between them. This CDR3 comprises 13 residues.

V is TRBV20-1 and J is TRBJ2-1; D is unresolved. V lost 3 bases and J lost 4, with 7 bases in between. This CDR3 comprises 12 residues. CDR1 and CDR2 from the germline V gene are DFQATT and SNEGSKA (reference sequence). CDR3 loop: CSASLGYNEQFF. The CDR3 nucleotides are TGCAGTGCTAGTCTCGGTTACAATGAGCAGTTCTTC.

This clone appeared a few times. The chain employs TRBV4-2 and TRBJ1-5; maybe TRBD1 (5 bases). The CDR3 is 15 residues long. V was pared by 0 bases and J by 7 bases, with 13 bases between. From germline, CDR1 is LGHNA and CDR2 YNFKEQ. The CDR3 spells CASSQDGGARQPQHF. The CDR3 nucleotides read TGTGCCAGCAGCCAAGACGGAGGGGCAAGGCAGCCCCAGCATTTT.

This clone appeared a single time. The CDR3 DNA reads as TGTGCCTGGAGTATCGGGGGCACCTACGAGCAGTACTTC. This sequence encodes CAWSIGGTYEQYF. This chain uses TRBV30 with TRBJ2-7; D assignment may be TRBD1 or TRBD2 (6 bases each). CDR1 and CDR2 (germline): GTSNPN, SVGIG (reference sequence). The CDR3 is made up of 13 amino acids. V dropped 2 bases and J dropped 2 bases, with 10 bases sitting between them.

This chain links TRBV28 with TRBJ1-5, with D perhaps matching TRBD1 (5 bases). V gave up 1 base and J gave up 4 bases, with 11 bases separating them. Germline loops: CDR1 MDHEN, CDR2 SYDVKM. The CDR3 length is 15 residues. The CDR3 is CASSLSAGPNQPQHF. In nucleotides, the CDR3 is TGTGCCAGCAGTTTATCGGCAGGGCCTAATCAGCCCCAGCATTTT.

As DNA, the CDR3 is TGCGCCAGCGGACCGGGAAGCTCCTACGAGCAGTACTTC. It yields the protein CASGPGSSYEQYF. This chain links TRBV5-1 with TRBJ2-7, with D possibly matching TRBD2 (5 bases). The CDR3 has 13 amino acids. The V gene lost 7 bases and the J gene lost 0 bases, with 11 bases spanning the gap. Looked up from germline, CDR1 is SGHRS and CDR2 is YFSETQ.